Listed here are 4 T cell receptor beta chains from one sample, sequenced in a study of blood T cells in healthy people across ages (dated by TCRdb to the mid-2010s). Receptor amplification or capture employed 5' RACE. Instrument on record: Illumina HiSeq 2500. The second PCR ran for about 6 to 11 cycles and used a J-beta primer mix along with a sample-barcoded 5' primer. In-frame beta chains were kept once TCRdb had trimmed the public reads at Q25 with fastp and called clones with MiXCR. One record per CDR3 amino acid sequence lists the most common genes and DNA. The sample has approximately 800,000 distinct CDR3 sequences on record, 60% to 80% of them singletons. Around 30% of the sample belongs to the ten largest clones. The sequenced sample consisted of blood. The receptors stem from a man aged 25 to 45 in good health.

This clonotype showed up just a few times. V is TRBV6-2 or TRBV6-3 and J is TRBJ2-1; a possible D gene is TRBD2 (7 bases). This CDR3 spans 14 amino acids. The V end was cut by 7 bases, the J end by 2 bases, with 12 bases between. Germline V gives CDR1 MNHEY, CDR2 SVGEGT. The DNA for the CDR3 is TGTGCCAGCAAAGGCGGGGGCGCCTACAATGAGCAGTTCTTC. Translation: CASKGGGAYNEQFF.

The rearrangement uses TRBV7-2 and TRBJ2-4; 13 bases match TRBD2. Judging by the DNA end, TRBJ2-5 fits better; the J call may be wrong. The CDR3 consists of 16 residues. Per the germline V gene, CDR1 is SGHTA and CDR2 is FQGNSA. CDR3 in amino acids: CASSPLAGGPRETQYF. The CDR3 nucleotides read TGTGCCAGCAGCCCACTAGCGGGGGGGCCCCGAGAGACCCAGTACTTC.

V and J are TRBV29-1 and TRBJ2-4; no clear D. CDR1 SQVTM and CDR2 ANQGSEA come from the germline V gene. Between the trimmed V and J ends, which lost 4 bases and 7 bases, there was a span of 11 bases. The CDR3 is 12 residues long. The CDR3 loop reads CSVGLTENIQYF. The CDR3 DNA sequence: TGCAGCGTTGGACTTACCGAGAACATTCAGTACTTC.

This rearrangement joins TRBV5-1 to TRBJ2-5; the D gene is possibly TRBD1 (6 bases). Gene TRBJ2-7 matches the end of the DNA better, so the J call may be wrong. CDR1 is SGHRS and CDR2 is YFSETQ in the germline V gene. The CDR3 has 16 amino acids. The chain's CDR3 is CASSLAGGGRGNEQYF. DNA of the CDR3: TGCGCCAGCAGCTTGGCAGGAGGTGGCAGGGGCAACGAGCAGTACTTC.